These T cell receptor beta chains were read from a single sample in a study of CD8+ T cells in alopecia areata. The data were produced by immunoSEQ multiplex PCR, yet TCRdb's version contains in-frame clones alone and is incomplete. The table lists around 100,000 clones, more than 75% of them singletons. This specimen was CD8+ T cells sorted from blood, taken at week 34, from a patient treated with tofacitinib. The receptors were gathered from a human donor with alopecia areata. Each CDR3 is given with its conserved first and last residue. Each record gives: J gene, clone size, V gene, D gene, CDR3 DNA, CDR3 protein. A D gene is named only where the DNA matches it firmly. The listing skips clone size in some rows; elsewhere it reads once, few, many or a size class.

j_gene: TRBJ2-1; abundance: -; v_gene: TRBV30; d_gene: TRBD2; CDR3nt: TGTGCCTGGAGTGTCATCTCGCTAGCGGGAGGTTCCTACAATGAGCAGTTCTTC; CDR3aa: CAWSVISLAGGSYNEQFF
j_gene: TRBJ2-7; abundance: once; v_gene: TRBV5-1; d_gene: -; CDR3nt: TGCGCCAGCAGCTTGGAAGTCTCCTACGAGCAGTACTTC; CDR3aa: CASSLEVSYEQYF
j_gene: TRBJ2-6; abundance: few; v_gene: TRBV5-1; d_gene: -; CDR3nt: TGCGCCAGCAGCGACTCTGGGGCCAACGTCCTGACTTTC; CDR3aa: CASSDSGANVLTF
j_gene: TRBJ2-1; abundance: -; v_gene: TRBV2; d_gene: -; CDR3nt: TGTGCCAGCAAAGGGTATGAGCAGTTCTTC; CDR3aa: CASKGYEQFF
j_gene: TRBJ2-5; abundance: -; v_gene: TRBV2; d_gene: TRBD2; CDR3nt: TGTGCCAGCAGTGAATGGGCTAGCGGGAGCGAGACCCAGTACTTC; CDR3aa: CASSEWASGSETQYF
j_gene: TRBJ2-5; abundance: -; v_gene: TRBV4-1; d_gene: -; CDR3nt: TGCGCCAGCAGCCAAGATTGGGAGACCCAGTACTTC; CDR3aa: CASSQDWETQYF
j_gene: TRBJ2-7; abundance: -; v_gene: TRBV4-1; d_gene: -; CDR3nt: TGCGCCAGCAGCCAAGGAATAAGCACGGCCTACGAGCAGTACTTC; CDR3aa: CASSQGISTAYEQYF
j_gene: TRBJ1-5; abundance: -; v_gene: TRBV19; d_gene: -; CDR3nt: TGTGCCAGTAGTCTGGCGATCTGTAGCAATCAGCCCCAGCATTTT; CDR3aa: CASSLAICSNQPQHF
j_gene: TRBJ2-5; abundance: -; v_gene: TRBV5-1; d_gene: TRBD1; CDR3nt: TGCGCCAGCAGCACCTTAGGGGGCACAGAGACCCAGTACTTC; CDR3aa: CASSTLGGTETQYF
j_gene: TRBJ2-7; abundance: -; v_gene: TRBV4-1; d_gene: TRBD2; CDR3nt: TGCGCCAGCAGCCAAGATGTCCCGGGGGGATCCTACGAGCAGTACTTC; CDR3aa: CASSQDVPGGSYEQYF
j_gene: TRBJ2-3; abundance: -; v_gene: TRBV7-3; d_gene: TRBD1; CDR3nt: TGTGCCAGCAGCGAGGGACAGGGGAGGACAGATACGCAGTATTTT; CDR3aa: CASSEGQGRTDTQYF
j_gene: TRBJ2-3; abundance: -; v_gene: TRBV7-2; d_gene: -; CDR3nt: TGTGCCAGCAGCTTAGTCGGGGAGCAGAGTAACACAGATACGCAGTATTTT; CDR3aa: CASSLVGEQSNTDTQYF
j_gene: TRBJ2-1; abundance: -; v_gene: TRBV5-1; d_gene: TRBD2; CDR3nt: TGCGCCAGCAGCTTGGGGCTAGCGGGAGGGCCTCACAATGAGCAGTTCTTC; CDR3aa: CASSLGLAGGPHNEQFF
j_gene: TRBJ2-3; abundance: -; v_gene: TRBV4-1; d_gene: -; CDR3nt: TGCGCCAGCAGCCACTTACAAAACACAGATACGCAGTATTTT; CDR3aa: CASSHLQNTDTQYF
j_gene: TRBJ2-2; abundance: -; v_gene: TRBV4-1; d_gene: TRBD2; CDR3nt: TGCGCCAGCAGCCAAGTGGCCAGCGGGGGACCGAACACCGGGGAGCTGTTTTTT; CDR3aa: CASSQVASGGPNTGELFF
j_gene: TRBJ1-4; abundance: -; v_gene: TRBV6-1; d_gene: -; CDR3nt: TGTGCCAGCAGAGGCCACAGCACAACTAATGAAAAACTGTTTTTT; CDR3aa: CASRGHSTTNEKLFF